This T cell receptor (beta chain) was documented in a study of shared clonotypes between healthy human individuals. Unmatched junction bases numbered 11, after V lost 1 base and J lost 5 bases. Looked up from germline, CDR1 is SGHTA and CDR2 is FQGNSA. The CDR3 runs 17 residues. Clones were sequenced by immunoSEQ multiplex PCR, and TCRdb holds only the in-frame ones, with some missing. The table has over 1.4 million clones, around 97% seen once; the top ten hold roughly 1.2%. The V call is TRBV7-2, the J call TRBJ2-1; 7 nucleotides match TRBD2. The sequence came from a man aged 25-45 years in good health. The sequenced sample consisted of naive CD4+ T cells sorted from blood. Subset reported: CD45RA+ positively selected. This CDR3 is CASSLVSRPSGNNEQFF. The CDR3, as DNA: TGTGCCAGCAGCTTAGTTTCCCGGCCTAGCGGAAACAATGAGCAGTTCTTC.